This T cell receptor (beta chain) was sequenced in a study of T cell responses to AZD1222 COVID-19 vaccine. Overall study findings and caveats: Donors were largely white British and mainly female; clonal diversity was possibly underestimated. A reported finding is that nearly half of spike-specific TCRs target unmutated variant regions. After the peak T cell response, and only then, were repertoires sampled. The breadth and depth of Spike-specific TCRs increased once two AZD1222 doses had been given.

This clone was counted only a few times. Its antigen is unidentified. Using immunoSEQ multiplex PCR, the repertoire was profiled, and TCRdb retains in-frame clones only, with some absent. Of under 100,000 clones in the sample, approximately 86% were seen once. The CDR3 runs 16 residues. Germline values: CDR1 KGHSH, CDR2 LQKENI. The junction had 11 bases not matched to a gene; V was cut back by 2 bases and J by 9 bases. The gene calls are TRBV18 and TRBJ2-2, with TRBD1 matching 8 bases. This receptor was identified in an adult in good health. Specimen: peripheral blood, collected on day 0 of AZD1222 vaccination. The CDR3 region is CASSPSPGGFRRELFF. The CDR3 DNA sequence: TGTGCCAGCTCACCATCTCCAGGGGGCTTTCGAAGGGAGCTGTTTTTT.